Each of the 27 T cell receptor beta chains below was sequenced from the same sample in a study of blood T cell repertoires in COVID-19. Repertoires were generated with immunoSEQ multiplex PCR, while TCRdb's copy carries only in-frame clones and drops some. Altogether tens of thousands of clones are present, 65% to 85% being singletons, with the ten largest covering 16%. The specimen sequenced was peripheral blood. Every receptor here comes from a middle-aged man with acute or convalescent COVID-19.

This clone appeared a single time. This chain links TRBV5-6 with TRBJ1-2; 8 bases fit TRBD1. Trimming at V came to 3 bases and at J to 6 bases, leaving 4 bases not matched to a gene. CDR1 is SGHDT and CDR2 is YYEEEE in the germline V gene. The CDR3 length is 13 residues. The CDR3 is CASSSTGVDGYTF. The CDR3 DNA follows: TGTGCCAGCAGCTCGACAGGGGTGGATGGCTACACCTTC.

This chain joins TRBV19 and TRBJ1-5, with D perhaps TRBD1 (5 bases). Trimming took off 8 bases at V and 4 bases at J, with 27 bases between the two ends. Germline V CDR1 and CDR2: LNHDA, SQIVND (reference sequence). This CDR3 has 18 residues. The CDR3, as DNA: TGTGCCAGTCAACGAAGGGGCGACGACAGTTATACAAATCAGCCCCAGCATTTT. Protein product: CASQRRGDDSYTNQPQHF.

This clone is a singleton in its sample. The genes are TRBV3-1 (or the pseudogene TRBV3-2) and TRBJ1-1; TRBD1 is a possible D gene (5 bases). V lost 3 bases, J lost 5 bases, and 13 bases lay in between. This CDR3 region has 14 residues. The V gene's germline CDR1 is LGHDT and CDR2 YNNKEL (reference sequence). The CDR3 loop reads CASSQFLQGTEAFF. Here the CDR3 DNA reads TGTGCCAGCAGCCAGTTTCTCCAGGGAACTGAAGCTTTCTTT.

The chain joins TRBV7-2 to TRBJ1-1; D is perhaps TRBD1 (5 bases). The CDR3 extends over 14 amino acids. V gave up 4 bases and J gave up 4 bases, with 13 bases separating them. Germline V lookup: CDR1 SGHTA, CDR2 FQGNSA. CDR3 loop: CASSSLFGGTEAFF. In nucleotides, the CDR3 is TGTGCCAGCAGCTCGCTTTTCGGGGGCACTGAAGCTTTCTTT. Full variable domain (rest looked up from reference TRBV7-2 and TRBJ1-1): GAGVSQSPSNKVTEKGKDVELRCDPISGHTALYWYRQSLGQGLEFLIYFQGNSAPDKSGLPSDRFSAERTGGSVSTLTIQRTQQEDSAVYLCASSSLFGGTEAFFGQGTRLTVV.

The chain uses TRBV6-5 and TRBJ1-5; TRBD1 is a possible D gene (5 bases). The germline V gene encodes CDR1 MNHEY and CDR2 SVGAGI. There are 14 residues in the CDR3. Deletions cut 7 bases from V and 6 bases from J, with 16 bases between. The CDR3 DNA follows: TGTGCCAGCATTCCGGGGGGAGTCGGTCAGCCCCAGCATTTT. Encoded protein: CASIPGGVGQPQHF.

This clone was recorded once. CDR3 sequence: CASTDAGSMNTEAFF. The CDR3 DNA reads TGTGCCAGCACGGATGCCGGGAGCATGAACACTGAAGCTTTCTTT. This chain connects TRBV25-1 to TRBJ1-1; D is uncertain. Trimming left V 7 bases short and J 0 bases short, with 15 bases between. The germline V gene has CDR1 MGHDK and CDR2 SYGVNS. CDR3 length equals 15 residues. Filled out from reference TRBV25-1 and TRBJ1-1, the complete variable domain reads EADIYQTPRYLVIGTGKKITLECSQTMGHDKMYWYQQDPGMELHLIHYSYGVNSTEKGDLSSESTVSRIRTEHFPLTLESARPSHTSQYLCASTDAGSMNTEAFFGQGTRLTVV.

This sequence joins TRBV19 and TRBJ2-1, with D perhaps TRBD1 (6 bases). Germline-derived CDR1 and CDR2 are LNHDA and SQIVND (reference sequence). There are 16 residues in the CDR3. Trimming left V 5 bases short and J 0 bases short, with 14 bases between. The CDR3, as DNA: TGTGCCAGTAGTCAGGACAGTTTAGCCTCCTACAATGAGCAGTTCTTC. It is translated as CASSQDSLASYNEQFF.

The table lists this clone with a count of one. The chain recombines TRBV27 with TRBJ2-3; 7 bases match TRBD1. V lost 6 bases and J lost 5; bases outside the gene matches: 11. The CDR3 sequence is 15 residues long. From germline, CDR1 is MNHEY and CDR2 SMNVEV (reference sequence). Here the CDR3 DNA reads TGTGCCAGCAGCCTTCAAGGGGGCGTGGGAGATACGCAGTATTTT. It codes for CASSLQGGVGDTQYF.

The CDR3 bases are TGTGCCAGCAGCTTAGTTTCAGGTTTGGCAGATACGCAGTATTTT. This codes for CASSLVSGLADTQYF. J is TRBJ2-3 and V is TRBV7-9; no clear D. Germline V gene data show CDR1 as SEHNR and CDR2 as FQNEAQ (reference sequence). The CDR3 contains 15 residues. V dropped 1 base and J dropped 4 bases, with 12 bases sitting between them.

V and J are TRBV7-8 and TRBJ2-1; 7 bases agree with TRBD2. The CDR3 sequence is 16 residues long. Germline loops: CDR1 SGHVS, CDR2 FQNEAQ. V shed 3 bases and J 1 base; nucleotides not matched to a gene: 6. Written as DNA, the CDR3 is TGTGCCAGCAGCTTGGGGGGAGGGCTATCCTACAATGAGCAGTTCTTC. Protein sequence: CASSLGGGLSYNEQFF.

This rearrangement joins TRBV6-5 to TRBJ2-2, with 7 nucleotides matching TRBD1. This CDR3 comprises 14 residues. Germline V gene sequence: CDR1 MNHEY, CDR2 SVGAGI. Trimming removed 6 bases from V and 6 bases from J; junction bases left unmatched: 7. CDR3 DNA: TGTGCCAGCAGCTTACCTAGGGGGCCCGGGGAGCTGTTTTTT. It is translated as CASSLPRGPGELFF.

This rearrangement joins TRBV12-5 to TRBJ2-1, with TRBD1 identical over 7 bases. In germline, CDR1 is LGHNT, CDR2 FRNRAP. The CDR3 extends over 14 amino acids. V dropped 1 base and J dropped 10; count of bases not matched to a gene: 7. CDR3 in amino acids: CASGLGWTGGEQFF. The DNA of the CDR3 is TGTGCTAGTGGTTTGGGATGGACAGGCGGGGAGCAGTTCTTC.

V and J are TRBV19 and TRBJ2-1; 9 bases agree with TRBD2. The CDR3 length is 16 residues. The V gene end was trimmed by 1 base and the J gene end by 4 bases; junction bases not matched to a gene: 5. The V gene's germline CDR1 is LNHDA and CDR2 SQIVND (reference sequence). The CDR3 sequence: CASSIGGGGAYNEQFF. As DNA, the CDR3 is TGTGCCAGTAGTATAGGAGGCGGGGGGGCGTACAATGAGCAGTTCTTC.

This clone was seen only a few times. The chain links TRBV2 to TRBJ2-2; a possible D gene is TRBD1 (5 bases). There are 14 residues in the CDR3. V was cut by 2 bases and J by 1 base, with 5 bases left in between. Germline V gene sequence: CDR1 SNHLY, CDR2 FYNNEI. CDR3 amino acids: CASSEQGNTGELFF. The CDR3 bases are TGTGCCAGCAGTGAACAGGGGAACACCGGGGAGCTGTTTTTT.

J is TRBJ2-1 and V is TRBV2; 8 bases fit TRBD1. The CDR3 has 14 amino acids. Germline values: CDR1 SNHLY, CDR2 FYNNEI. Losses at the gene ends were 6 bases for V and 6 bases for J; bases not matched to a gene: 7. The CDR3 DNA follows: TGTGCCAGCAGGACAGGGGAATTTACCAATGAGCAGTTCTTC. This gives the protein CASRTGEFTNEQFF.

The CDR3 DNA reads TGCGCCAGCAGCTTGGGGAGCGGTACTAGCACAGATACGCAGTATTTT. Its translation is CASSLGSGTSTDTQYF. The chain combines TRBV5-1 with TRBJ2-3; TRBD2 is a possible D gene (5 bases). From germline, CDR1 is SGHRS and CDR2 YFSETQ. V lost 0 bases and J 0 bases, leaving 11 bases between the germline ends. This CDR3 has 16 amino acids.

This chain's CDR3 is CASSPSPGFNYGYTF. DNA of the CDR3: TGTGCCAGCTCACCGAGCCCGGGTTTTAACTATGGCTACACCTTC. The chain is built from TRBV18 and TRBJ1-2; no clear D gene. The CDR3 has 15 residues. The V end was cut by 3 bases, the J end by 1 base, with 12 bases between. The germline V gene encodes CDR1 KGHSH and CDR2 LQKENI.

The chain employs TRBV27 and TRBJ1-3, with no clear D. Trimming stripped 6 bases from V and 5 bases from J, with 14 bases between. From germline, CDR1 is MNHEY and CDR2 SMNVEV (reference sequence). The CDR3 runs to 14 residues. CDR3 amino acids: CASSSIPGRNTIYF. CDR3 nucleotides: TGTGCCAGCAGCTCAATCCCAGGTCGAAACACCATATATTTT.

This chain links TRBV12-3 or TRBV12-4 with TRBJ1-2; D gene ambiguous. The CDR3 is made up of 13 amino acids. V was trimmed by 5 bases and J by 8 bases, leaving 15 bases between them. This chain's CDR3 is CASSPTGGRGYTF. The CDR3 nucleotides read TGTGCCAGCAGTCCTACCGGCGGCCGGGGCTACACCTTC.

The chain recombines TRBV11-2 with TRBJ2-6; perhaps TRBD1 as D (6 bases). The CDR3 loop spans 18 amino acids. Trimming shortened V by 5 bases and J by 4 bases, and 21 bases separated the two germline ends. Germline CDR1 reads SGHAT; CDR2 reads FQNNGV. CDR3 nucleotide sequence: TGTGCCAGCAGCCCCCGGACAGTGGGCTCTCTGGGGGCCAACGTCCTGACTTTC. It yields the protein CASSPRTVGSLGANVLTF.

This sequence joins TRBV6-5 and TRBJ1-4; 7 bases map to TRBD1. The CDR3 spans 14 residues. The germline V gene encodes CDR1 MNHEY and CDR2 SVGAGI. Trimming removed 4 bases from V and 8 bases from J; junction bases left unmatched: 7. The CDR3 here is CASSLKGAVEKLFF. Written as DNA, the CDR3 is TGTGCCAGCAGTTTAAAGGGGGCAGTGGAAAAACTGTTTTTT.

J is TRBJ1-6 and V is TRBV7-2, with D maybe TRBD1 (6 bases). The CDR3 is 17 residues long. Trimming shortened V by 5 bases and J by 7 bases, and 21 bases separated the two germline ends. From germline, CDR1 is SGHTA and CDR2 FQGNSA. Written as DNA, the CDR3 is TGTGCCAGCAGCCTCGTTCACGGGGGGCGAGGGAATTCACCCCTCCACTTT. It encodes CASSLVHGGRGNSPLHF.

The chain couples TRBV27 to TRBJ1-5; D may be TRBD1 (6 bases). This CDR3 contains 16 residues. Germline V gene sequence: CDR1 MNHEY, CDR2 SMNVEV (reference sequence). V lost 5 bases, J lost 1 base, and 15 bases lay in between. CDR3 residues: CASSQQTGGSNQPQHF. Here the CDR3 DNA reads TGTGCCAGCAGTCAACAGACAGGTGGGAGCAATCAGCCCCAGCATTTT.

The chain joins TRBV30 to TRBJ2-2, with TRBD1 as a possible D gene (6 bases). The CDR3 length is 12 residues. The germline V gene has CDR1 GTSNPN and CDR2 SVGIG (reference sequence). Trimming shortened V by 5 bases and J by 7 bases, and 11 bases separated the two germline ends. CDR3 residues: CAWGTGIGELFF. DNA of the CDR3: TGTGCCTGGGGAACAGGGATCGGGGAGCTGTTTTTT.

This clone was counted a few times. V usage is TRBV12-3 or TRBV12-4 and J usage is TRBJ2-2; D possibly corresponds to TRBD2 (5 bases). V gave up 6 bases and J gave up 10 bases, with 15 bases separating them. The CDR3 runs to 13 residues. The CDR3 here is CASSYHREQELFF. As DNA, the CDR3 is TGTGCCAGCAGCTACCACCGGGAACAGGAGCTGTTTTTT.

V is TRBV9 and J is TRBJ1-1, with TRBD1 identical over 7 bases. Germline assignment: CDR1 SGDLS and CDR2 YYNGEE. This CDR3 has 15 amino acids. The ends lost 4 bases at V and 10 bases at J; junction bases unmatched: 16. CDR3 protein: CASSQLGEQGRSAFF. As DNA, the CDR3 is TGTGCCAGCAGCCAGCTGGGGGAACAGGGGCGTTCAGCTTTCTTT.

CDR3 loop: CASRRISTGELFF. The CDR3 region has the DNA TGTGCCAGCAGGCGGATTTCCACCGGGGAGCTGTTTTTT. V is TRBV12-3 or TRBV12-4 and J is TRBJ2-2; D gene ambiguous. The CDR3 has 13 amino acids. V shed 6 bases and J shed 4 bases, with 9 bases lying between them.